The next 11 T cell receptor beta chains were all read from a single sample in a study of response to subunit inactivated influenza vaccine. TCRdb reprocessed the RT-PCR reads with MiXCR, giving one entry per CDR3 protein. The repertoire consists of roughly 790,000 distinct CDR3 sequences, with 21% occurring once and the leading ten covering 10%. The sample consisted of PBMCs from blood, taken about 5 days after vaccination. These receptors were collected from a man aged 50-60 years who received an inactivated influenza vaccine.

This clonotype was detected a few times. This chain links TRBV6-1 with TRBJ2-1, with D tentatively TRBD1 or TRBD2 (5 bases each). The CDR3 has 12 amino acids. Germline V gene lookup returns CDR1 MNHNS and CDR2 SASEGT. V gave up 2 bases and J gave up 15 bases, with 14 bases separating them. As DNA, the CDR3 is TGTGCCAGCAGTGAATTCCTCGGGGCGTCGTTCTTC. Translated: CASSEFLGASFF.

The V gene is TRBV5-4, the J gene TRBJ1-2; D gene ambiguous. The CDR3 runs 15 residues. The V gene's germline CDR1 is SGHNT and CDR2 YYREEE (reference sequence). V lost 0 bases and J lost 4, with 13 bases in between. DNA of the CDR3: TGTGCCAGCAGCTTGGAACCCAGCCGGGGCTATGGCTACACCTTC. Amino acids: CASSLEPSRGYGYTF.

This clonotype was seen only a few times. V and J are TRBV12-3 or TRBV12-4 and TRBJ2-1; D is uncertain. Trimming left V 11 bases short and J 4 bases short, with 0 bases between. CDR3 length: 8 residues. The CDR3 loop is CAYNEQFF. The CDR3 DNA is TGTGCCTACAATGAGCAGTTCTTC.

V gene TRBV12-3 or TRBV12-4 combines with J gene TRBJ2-7, with 11 bases fitting TRBD2. The CDR3 runs to 14 residues. The V and J ends lost 6 bases and 4 bases, in that order; junction bases with no gene match: 5. The DNA for the CDR3 is TGTGCCAGCAGGTCTAGCGGGAGGTTTTACGAGCAGTACTTC. It specifies CASRSSGRFYEQYF.

The chain combines TRBV19 with TRBJ2-7; D might be TRBD1 (7 bases). Trimming stripped 2 bases from V and 6 bases from J, with 14 bases between. This CDR3 is 14 amino acids long. Germline V gene data show CDR1 as LNHDA and CDR2 as SQIVND (reference sequence). CDR3 region: CASSIRRGHGEQYF. In DNA form, the CDR3 reads TGTGCCAGTAGTATAAGGAGGGGGCACGGCGAGCAGTACTTC.

The chain employs TRBV20-1 and TRBJ2-7; TRBD2 matches 9 bases. With V trimmed by 5 bases and J by 6 bases, 14 bases remained unmatched. Germline V gene sequence: CDR1 DFQATT, CDR2 SNEGSKA (reference sequence). The CDR3 consists of 15 residues. In DNA, the CDR3 is TGCAGTGCTCGAAGAGCCGGGACTAGCCCCGGCGAGCAGTACTTC. Protein sequence: CSARRAGTSPGEQYF.

This clonotype was observed a few times. This chain connects TRBV20-1 to TRBJ1-4; 7 bases agree with TRBD1. V was clipped by 1 base and J by 0 bases; unmatched bases: 8. This CDR3 is built from 17 residues. Germline values: CDR1 DFQATT, CDR2 SNEGSKA (reference sequence). For the CDR3, the DNA is TGCAGTGCTAGAGCTGAAGGGGGACAGTCAACTAATGAAAAACTGTTTTTT. This translates into CSARAEGGQSTNEKLFF.

V and J are TRBV28 and TRBJ1-1; D uncertain. CDR3 length: 13 amino acids. The V gene's germline CDR1 is MDHEN and CDR2 SYDVKM. The V and J ends lost 2 bases and 6 bases respectively, with 10 bases between them. The CDR3 coding sequence is TGTGCCAGCAGTTTAGCCCGCTACCCTGAAGCTTTCTTT. It specifies CASSLARYPEAFF.

The chain employs TRBV7-2 and TRBJ2-5; D not resolved. Per the germline V gene, CDR1 is SGHTA and CDR2 is FQGNSA. With 7 bases removed from V and 1 base from J, the gap between germline ends came to 7 bases. There are 12 residues in the CDR3. The DNA of the CDR3 is TGTGCCAGCACGGCGCCCCAAGAGACCCAGTACTTC. Translating it yields CASTAPQETQYF.

V and J are TRBV28 and TRBJ1-5; 9 bases are shared with TRBD1. With V trimmed by 4 bases and J by 7 bases, 8 bases remained unmatched. CDR3 length: 15 residues. Looked up from germline, CDR1 is MDHEN and CDR2 is SYDVKM. The CDR3 region is CASSSGTGLGQPQHF. Written as DNA, the CDR3 is TGTGCCAGCAGTTCCGGGACAGGGCTAGGACAGCCCCAGCATTTT. The full variable domain, its missing parts supplied by reference TRBV28 and TRBJ1-5, is DVKVTQSSRYLVKRTGEKVFLECVQDMDHENMFWYRQDPGLGLRLIYFSYDVKMKEKGDIPEGYSVSREKKERFSLILESASTNQTSMYLCASSSGTGLGQPQHFGDGTRLSIL.

The chain links TRBV9 to TRBJ2-1; 9 bases match TRBD1. The CDR3 is made up of 18 amino acids. The junction had 16 bases not matched to a gene; V was cut back by 0 bases and J by 9 bases. CDR1 is SGDLS and CDR2 is YYNGEE in the germline V gene. CDR3 amino acids: CASSVAGTGWTGEGEQFF. DNA for the CDR3: TGTGCCAGCAGCGTAGCTGGGACGGGTTGGACAGGGGAGGGTGAGCAGTTCTTC.